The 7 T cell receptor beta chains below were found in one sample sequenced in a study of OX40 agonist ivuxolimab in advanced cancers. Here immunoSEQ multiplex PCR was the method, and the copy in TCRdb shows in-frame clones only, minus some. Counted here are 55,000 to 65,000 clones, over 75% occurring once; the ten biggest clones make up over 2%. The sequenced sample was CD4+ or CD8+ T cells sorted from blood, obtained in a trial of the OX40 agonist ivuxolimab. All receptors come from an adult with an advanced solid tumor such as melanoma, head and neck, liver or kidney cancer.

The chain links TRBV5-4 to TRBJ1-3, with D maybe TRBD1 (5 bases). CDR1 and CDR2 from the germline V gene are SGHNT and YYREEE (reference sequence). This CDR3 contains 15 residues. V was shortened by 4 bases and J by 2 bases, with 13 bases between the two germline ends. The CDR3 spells CASSPNGGAGNTIYF. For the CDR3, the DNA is TGTGCCAGCAGCCCCAATGGAGGGGCTGGAAACACCATATATTTT.

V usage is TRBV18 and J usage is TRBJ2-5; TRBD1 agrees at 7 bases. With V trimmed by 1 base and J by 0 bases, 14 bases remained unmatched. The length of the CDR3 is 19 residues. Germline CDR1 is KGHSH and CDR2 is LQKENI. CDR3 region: CASSPLPALTGADQETQYF. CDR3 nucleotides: TGTGCCAGCTCACCACTCCCGGCACTTACAGGGGCCGACCAAGAGACCCAGTACTTC.

CDR3: CASSLAGREGEKLFF. CDR3 DNA: TGTGCCAGCAGCTTAGCTGGCAGGGAAGGAGAAAAACTGTTTTTT. The chain couples TRBV11-2 to TRBJ1-4, with a tentative D call TRBD1 (5 bases). CDR3 length: 15 amino acids. Germline V lookup: CDR1 SGHAT, CDR2 FQNNGV. The V and J ends lost 1 base and 8 bases respectively, with 14 bases between them.

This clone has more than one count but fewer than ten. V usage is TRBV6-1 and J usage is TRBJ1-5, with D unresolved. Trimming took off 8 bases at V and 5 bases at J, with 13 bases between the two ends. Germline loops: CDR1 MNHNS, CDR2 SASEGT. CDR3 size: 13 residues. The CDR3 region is CASGVAWDQPQHF. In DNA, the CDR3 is TGTGCCAGCGGAGTTGCCTGGGATCAGCCCCAGCATTTT.

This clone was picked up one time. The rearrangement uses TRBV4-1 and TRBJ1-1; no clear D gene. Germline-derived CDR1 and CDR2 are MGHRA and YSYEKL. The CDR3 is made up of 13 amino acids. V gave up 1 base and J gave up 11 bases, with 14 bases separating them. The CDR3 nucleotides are TGCGCCAGCAGCCAAGGACTCAGGTTAGAGGCTTTCTTT. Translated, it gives CASSQGLRLEAFF.

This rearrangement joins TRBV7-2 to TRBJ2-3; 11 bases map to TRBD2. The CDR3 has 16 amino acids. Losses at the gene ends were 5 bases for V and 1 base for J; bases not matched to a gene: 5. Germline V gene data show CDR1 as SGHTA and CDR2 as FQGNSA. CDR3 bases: TGTGCCAGCAGCCCTCGACTAGCGGGACGCACAGATACGCAGTATTTT. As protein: CASSPRLAGRTDTQYF.

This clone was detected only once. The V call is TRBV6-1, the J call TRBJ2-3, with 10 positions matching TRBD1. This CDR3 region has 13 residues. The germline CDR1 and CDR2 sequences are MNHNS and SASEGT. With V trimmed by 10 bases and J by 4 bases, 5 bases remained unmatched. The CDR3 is CAIGDRGADTQYF. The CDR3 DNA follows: TGTGCCATAGGGGACAGGGGCGCAGATACGCAGTATTTT.